Below, 7 T cell receptor beta chains from the same sample are listed, as sequenced in a study of blood T cell repertoires in COVID-19 (TCRdb year 2020). Receptor libraries were prepared by the immunoSEQ multiplex PCR assay. The table comes from immuneACCESS by way of TCRdb, which keeps in-frame sequences with V and J called. Part of the clones is missing from these tables; in studies checked, under half for an unresolved V gene and the rest for unknown reasons. The sample table contains some 290,000 clones; only one count was recorded for roughly 90% of them. In total, the top ten clones hold 2.9% of the sample. Sample: peripheral blood. Receptors originate from a woman aged 30 to 39 with COVID-19, enrolled during active disease.

The chain carries TRBV5-1 and TRBJ1-1; D remains unclear. Deletions cut 0 bases from V and 5 bases from J, with 11 bases between. Germline V gene sequence: CDR1 SGHRS, CDR2 YFSETQ. The CDR3 spans 14 residues. The CDR3 sequence is CASSLAIAGTEAFF. The CDR3 region has the DNA TGCGCCAGCAGCTTGGCTATTGCGGGGACTGAAGCTTTCTTT.

The rearrangement uses TRBV5-4 and TRBJ2-2; 8 nucleotides line up with TRBD2. J gave up 3 bases and V 5 bases, and 9 bases lay outside the gene matches. Germline V gives CDR1 SGHNT, CDR2 YYREEE (reference sequence). CDR3 length equals 16 residues. The CDR3 here is CASRRSAGGYTGELFF. CDR3 bases: TGTGCCAGCAGGCGCAGTGCGGGAGGTTACACCGGGGAGCTGTTTTTT.

The chain carries TRBV30 and TRBJ1-1; D is undetermined. CDR3 length: 15 amino acids. Germline CDR1 reads GTSNPN; CDR2 reads SVGIG (reference sequence). V shed 0 bases and J shed 4 bases, with 15 bases lying between them. CDR3 sequence (DNA): TGTGCCTGGAGTGTACTAGAGGGCGTCGGCACTGAAGCTTTCTTT. As protein: CAWSVLEGVGTEAFF.

The CDR3 reads CASSQAVDQPQHF. CDR3 sequence (DNA): TGTGCCAGCAGCCAAGCGGTAGATCAGCCCCAGCATTTT. The gene calls are TRBV3-1 (or the pseudogene TRBV3-2) and TRBJ1-5; D gene uncertain. This CDR3 comprises 13 residues. Germline CDR1 reads LGHDT; CDR2 reads YNNKEL (reference sequence). V was trimmed by 1 base and J by 5 bases, leaving 6 bases between them.

This clone was recorded once. The genes are TRBV10-3 and TRBJ1-5; D perhaps matches TRBD1 (5 bases). Between the trimmed V and J ends, which lost 9 bases and 6 bases, there was a span of 15 bases. The CDR3 loop spans 13 amino acids. Germline V gene lookup returns CDR1 ENHRY and CDR2 SYGVKD. The DNA for the CDR3 is TGTGCCATAGGGGCAGATCAGAGTCAGCCCCAGCATTTT. It is translated as CAIGADQSQPQHF.

This chain links TRBV6-5 with TRBJ2-7; a weak D match, TRBD1 (6 bases). Trimming pared 5 bases from V and 2 bases from J, leaving 13 bases between. The germline V gene has CDR1 MNHEY and CDR2 SVGAGI. CDR3 length: 14 amino acids. DNA of the CDR3: TGTGCCAGCAGTAGTAGGGACAATCCCTACGAGCAGTACTTC. This translates into CASSSRDNPYEQYF.

This rearrangement joins TRBV28 to TRBJ2-4, with D possibly TRBD1 on 6 matching bases. Trimming left V 4 bases short and J 4 bases short, with 14 bases between. This CDR3 contains 15 residues. CDR1 MDHEN and CDR2 SYDVKM come from the germline V gene. The CDR3 DNA follows: TGTGCCAGCAGTTCCTCAGGGGAAGGGAAAAACATTCAGTACTTC. This sequence encodes CASSSSGEGKNIQYF.